This T cell receptor beta chain was retrieved from a study of brain T cells in children with intractable seizures. CDR3 size: 16 residues. Germline assignment: CDR1 SEHNR and CDR2 FQNEAQ (reference sequence). V gave up 1 base and J gave up 8 bases; unmatched junction bases: 6. The repertoire was sequenced with immunoSEQ multiplex PCR; TCRdb's copy has only in-frame clones and lacks some. Of roughly 80,000 clones listed, around 93% are singletons. Study conclusions and caveats: HCMV serostatus was not known, and viral specificity came from CDR3 similarity only. Clones missing pre-surgery may reflect undersampling of that blood sample.

Concerning this clone itself: As yet, its antigen is unknown.

Only cases whose brain tissue showed the highest T cell transcript signatures were sequenced. Before surgery, patients took at least one anti-epileptic drug. The sample here was peripheral blood, taken at surgery. This rearrangement joins TRBV7-9 to TRBJ2-1, with 12 nucleotides matching TRBD2. The source is a boy younger than two with tuberous sclerosis and intractable seizures. CDR3 in amino acids: CASSLVSSGGVYEQFF. The CDR3 bases are TGTGCCAGCAGCTTAGTGTCTAGCGGGGGGGTCTATGAGCAGTTCTTC.